The next 25 T cell receptor beta chains were all read from a single sample in a study of blood T cell repertoires in COVID-19. Libraries were prepared by immunoSEQ multiplex PCR; TCRdb keeps only in-frame clonotypes and omits some of them. This table has under 200,000 clones, about 85% appearing once. The material sequenced was peripheral blood. These receptors all stem from a woman in her thirties or forties with COVID-19, enrolled during active disease.

The chain employs TRBV6-6 and TRBJ1-1, with D possibly being TRBD1 (6 bases). Germline CDR1 MNHNY, CDR2 SVGAGI (reference sequence). The CDR3 has 14 amino acids. With 0 bases removed from V and 4 bases from J, the gap between germline ends came to 9 bases. The CDR3 DNA reads as TGTGCCAGCAGTTACTCTCGGGGGGCCACTGAAGCTTTCTTT. It encodes CASSYSRGATEAFF.

The V call is TRBV27, the J call TRBJ1-3, with D maybe TRBD1 (6 bases). Germline CDR1 is MNHEY and CDR2 is SMNVEV (reference sequence). Trimming took 6 bases from V and 2 from J, leaving 14 bases between them. The length of the CDR3 is 15 residues. For the CDR3, the DNA is TGTGCCAGCAGAAGGGGGTCGGCTGCTGGAAACACCATATATTTT. It is translated as CASRRGSAAGNTIYF.

This chain connects TRBV18 to TRBJ2-7, with D perhaps matching TRBD1 (5 bases). CDR3 size: 13 residues. Germline CDR1 and CDR2: KGHSH and LQKENI. Trimming pared 4 bases from V and 2 bases from J, leaving 9 bases between. The CDR3 sequence is CASSLRQTYEQYF. DNA for the CDR3: TGTGCCAGCTCACTACGACAGACCTACGAGCAGTACTTC.

The chain couples TRBV5-6 to TRBJ1-2, with a possible D match to TRBD1 (6 bases). Trimming removed 7 bases from V and 1 base from J, with 11 bases in between. The V gene's germline CDR1 is SGHDT and CDR2 YYEEEE. This CDR3 contains 13 residues. DNA for the CDR3: TGTGCCAGCTCGACAGGATTTAACTATGGCTACACCTTC. Its translation is CASSTGFNYGYTF.

This chain links TRBV7-8 with TRBJ1-1; D possibly corresponds to TRBD1 (6 bases). Looked up from germline, CDR1 is SGHVS and CDR2 is FQNEAQ. The germline V and J ends were trimmed by 5 bases and 10 bases, with 17 bases remaining between them. The CDR3 consists of 13 residues. In nucleotides, the CDR3 is TGTGCCAGCAGCCGAACGCTCGGACAGTCAGCTTTCTTT. It encodes CASSRTLGQSAFF.

The chain combines TRBV5-1 with TRBJ1-1, with 8 bases aligning to TRBD1. CDR3 length: 14 amino acids. V shed 4 bases and J 3 bases; nucleotides not matched to a gene: 5. The germline CDR1 and CDR2 sequences are SGHRS and YFSETQ. The CDR3 reads CASSRTGSDTEAFF. The DNA for the CDR3 is TGCGCCAGCAGCCGGACAGGGTCGGACACTGAAGCTTTCTTT.

The CDR3 sequence is CASSIRLAREAGNEQFF. In nucleotides, the CDR3 is TGTGCCAGCAGCATCAGACTAGCTAGGGAAGCGGGAAATGAGCAGTTCTTC. The chain carries TRBV7-2 and TRBJ2-1, with 7 nucleotides matching TRBD2. The germline gives CDR1 SGHTA, CDR2 FQGNSA. The V segment lost 5 bases and the J segment 7 bases; nucleotides outside the gene matches: 17. The CDR3 sequence is 17 residues long.

J is TRBJ2-2 and V is TRBV5-1, with TRBD1 as a possible D gene (6 bases). The CDR3 is 13 residues long. Trimming pared 5 bases from V and 4 bases from J, leaving 9 bases between. The germline gives CDR1 SGHRS, CDR2 YFSETQ. CDR3 amino acids: CASRLGGTGELFF. The CDR3 nucleotides are TGCGCCAGCAGACTAGGGGGCACCGGGGAGCTGTTTTTT.

This clone has a handful of counts. The chain links TRBV7-2 to TRBJ1-2; the D gene is possibly TRBD1 (5 bases). CDR3 length: 14 residues. CDR1 and CDR2 from the germline V gene are SGHTA and FQGNSA. V lost 1 base to trimming and J lost 8 bases, with 14 bases between them. CDR3 nucleotide sequence: TGTGCCAGCAGCTTAGATAAGGGGCTTGAAGGCTACACCTTC. Translated, it gives CASSLDKGLEGYTF.

With respect to this clone: The same CDR3 also results from other DNA sequences found in this sample. V and J are TRBV7-3 and TRBJ2-2; 9 positions agree with TRBD1. The germline gives CDR1 SGHTA, CDR2 FQGTGA. There are 15 residues in the CDR3. The V and J ends lost 3 bases and 4 bases, in that order; junction bases with no gene match: 3. The CDR3 DNA follows: TGTGCCAGCAGCTTGGGACAGGGCGGCACCGGGGAGCTGTTTTTT. It translates to CASSLGQGGTGELFF. Looking up the rest from reference TRBV7-3 and TRBJ2-2 gives the full variable domain: GAGVSQTPSNKVTEKGKYVELRCDPISGHTALYWYRQSLGQGPEFLIYFQGTGAADDSGLPNDRFFAVRPEGSVSTLKIQRTERGDSAVYLCASSLGQGGTGELFFGEGSRLTVL.

The chain joins TRBV6-5 to TRBJ1-5; D is ambiguous. The germline V gene has CDR1 MNHEY and CDR2 SVGAGI. This CDR3 is built from 15 residues. The germline V and J ends were trimmed by 8 bases and 0 bases, with 14 bases remaining between them. Here the CDR3 reads CASEFTATSNQPQHF. As DNA, the CDR3 is TGTGCCAGCGAATTCACAGCCACTAGCAATCAGCCCCAGCATTTT.

The chain uses TRBV9 and TRBJ2-1; possible D gene TRBD2, 7 bases. Germline CDR1 and CDR2: SGDLS and YYNGEE. V lost 3 bases, J lost 9 bases, and 22 bases lay in between. The CDR3 is made up of 16 amino acids. The CDR3 sequence: CASSAIFGGPGSEQFF. For the CDR3, the DNA is TGTGCCAGCAGCGCCATCTTCGGGGGGCCGGGGAGTGAGCAGTTCTTC.

CDR3 protein: CASSRRDRGNEQYF. The CDR3, as DNA: TGTGCCAGCAGCCGCAGGGACAGGGGAAACGAGCAGTACTTC. The chain links TRBV5-6 to TRBJ2-7; TRBD1 matches at 10 bases. With V trimmed by 4 bases and J by 5 bases, 6 bases remained unmatched. The CDR3 runs 14 residues. Germline V gene data show CDR1 as SGHDT and CDR2 as YYEEEE.

CDR3 in amino acids: CASSLQDRRHYGYTF. CDR3 DNA: TGTGCCAGCAGCCTACAGGACAGGCGGCACTATGGCTACACCTTC. The chain couples TRBV7-9 to TRBJ1-2, with 7 nucleotides matching TRBD1. V lost 5 bases, J lost 3 bases, and 9 bases stayed unmatched. The CDR3 contains 15 residues. Germline-derived CDR1 and CDR2 are SEHNR and FQNEAQ (reference sequence).

The rearrangement uses TRBV6-4 and TRBJ1-1, with 9 bases matching TRBD1. V was clipped by 2 bases and J by 9 bases; unmatched bases: 4. Germline-derived CDR1 and CDR2 are MRHNA and SNTAGT. This CDR3 has 13 amino acids. CDR3 in amino acids: CASSDAGQGKAFF. CDR3 nucleotide sequence: TGTGCCAGCAGTGACGCGGGACAGGGAAAAGCTTTCTTT.

The chain has TRBV7-2 and TRBJ2-1; 7 bases line up with TRBD2. This CDR3 comprises 14 residues. Germline values: CDR1 SGHTA, CDR2 FQGNSA. V trimming: 5 bases; J trimming: 9 bases; junction bases outside the gene matches: 10. In nucleotides, the CDR3 is TGTGCCAGCAGCCCCAGGGCGGGGGTCGGTGAGCAGTTCTTC. Its protein is CASSPRAGVGEQFF.

V and J are TRBV11-1 and TRBJ2-2; the D gene is possibly TRBD1 (6 bases). Germline values: CDR1 SGHAT, CDR2 FQDESV (reference sequence). The CDR3 loop spans 16 amino acids. Trimming shortened V by 0 bases and J by 2 bases, and 10 bases separated the two germline ends. The CDR3 nucleotides read TGTGCCAGCAGCTTAGCGGGGGCCGGAAACACCGGGGAGCTGTTTTTT. Its protein is CASSLAGAGNTGELFF.

The rearrangement uses TRBV20-1 and TRBJ2-1; TRBD2 matches 10 bases. Germline assignment: CDR1 DFQATT and CDR2 SNEGSKA (reference sequence). This CDR3 contains 11 residues. CDR3 protein: CRVTSGHEQFF. CDR3 nucleotide sequence: TGCAGGGTGACTAGCGGGCATGAGCAGTTCTTC.

CDR3 in DNA: TGCGCCAGCAGCTCCTCCGGGACAGGTCATGGCTACACCTTC. Translation: CASSSSGTGHGYTF. The genes are TRBV5-1 and TRBJ1-2, with 8 nucleotides matching TRBD1. The junction had 7 bases not matched to a gene; V was cut back by 3 bases and J by 6 bases. The germline gives CDR1 SGHRS, CDR2 YFSETQ. CDR3 length: 14 amino acids. The whole variable domain, remainder taken from reference TRBV5-1 and TRBJ1-2, is KAGVTQTPRYLIKTRGQQVTLSCSPISGHRSVSWYQQTPGQGLQFLFEYFSETQRNKGNFPGRFSGRQFSNSRSEMNVSTLELGDSALYLCASSSSGTGHGYTFGSGTRLTVV.

The chain employs TRBV24-1 and TRBJ2-1, with TRBD1 matching 7 bases. The junction had 1 base not matched to a gene; V was cut back by 5 bases and J by 1 base. Germline-derived CDR1 and CDR2 are KGHDR and SFDVKD. The CDR3 length is 14 residues. CDR3 in amino acids: CATSAGGSYNEQFF. Written as DNA, the CDR3 is TGTGCCACCAGTGCAGGGGGATCCTACAATGAGCAGTTCTTC.

The chain joins TRBV12-3 or TRBV12-4 to TRBJ2-7; unclear D gene. This CDR3 is built from 13 residues. V lost 3 bases and J lost 4, with 10 bases in between. Here the CDR3 DNA reads TGTGCCAGCAGTTTTGACACTGATTACGAGCAGTACTTC. Translated, it gives CASSFDTDYEQYF.

This clone has only one observation. The chain has TRBV19 and TRBJ1-4, with D unresolved. Looked up from germline, CDR1 is LNHDA and CDR2 is SQIVND (reference sequence). The CDR3 runs to 13 residues. Trimming pared 6 bases from V and 3 bases from J, leaving 8 bases between. The CDR3 loop reads CASSLGANEKLFF. The CDR3 bases are TGTGCCAGTAGCTTAGGAGCTAATGAAAAACTGTTTTTT.

In its sample, this clone was seen once. The genes are TRBV12-5 and TRBJ2-3; possibly TRBD1 for D (7 bases). V was shortened by 1 base and J by 6 bases, with 17 bases between the two germline ends. The CDR3 runs 16 residues. Germline V gene lookup returns CDR1 LGHNT and CDR2 FRNRAP. The CDR3 sequence: CASGLALGPGGDTQYF. The DNA of the CDR3 is TGTGCTAGTGGTTTGGCCCTGGGGCCAGGGGGGGATACGCAGTATTTT. Together with reference TRBV12-5 and TRBJ2-3, the CDR3 gives the full variable domain: DARVTQTPRHKVTEMGQEVTMRCQPILGHNTVFWYRQTMMQGLELLAYFRNRAPLDDSGMPKDRFSAEMPDATLATLKIQPSEPRDSAVYFCASGLALGPGGDTQYFGPGTRLTVL.

The genes are TRBV29-1 and TRBJ2-3; TRBD2 matches at 9 bases. V dropped 4 bases and J dropped 2; count of bases not matched to a gene: 10. The CDR3 length is 16 residues. Germline V lookup: CDR1 SQVTM, CDR2 ANQGSEA. The CDR3 DNA follows: TGCAGCGTTGCTTCCTCCCTAGCGGGGATCACAGATACGCAGTATTTT. Its translation: CSVASSLAGITDTQYF.

The chain carries TRBV3-1 (or the pseudogene TRBV3-2) and TRBJ2-3; 13 nucleotides match TRBD2. J was trimmed by 14 bases and V by 1 base; bases with no gene match: 3. The CDR3 is 13 residues long. Germline V gene lookup returns CDR1 LGHDT and CDR2 YNNKEL (reference sequence). CDR3 DNA sequence: TGTGCCAGCAGCCAAGGACTAGCGGGAGGTCTGTATTTT. Amino acid sequence: CASSQGLAGGLYF.